This T cell receptor (beta chain) was identified during a study of early T cells in non-severe SARS-CoV-2 infection. Study overall: From unsorted whole blood, bulk RNA was sequenced, and the chains remained unpaired.

The table lists this clonotype with a few counts. Its specificity is not known. Germline V gene lookup returns CDR1 SGHNT and CDR2 YYREEE (reference sequence). The CDR3 spans 15 residues. V was pared by 2 bases and J by 7 bases, with 15 bases between. Regarding the study as a whole: VDJdb matching skewed toward anti-spike CD8 responses, missing private and CD4 specificities.

One entry per CDR3 protein results from TCRdb running MiXCR on the 5' RACE reads. The sample has 40,000 to 60,000 distinct CDR3 sequences, around 10% seen once. The rearrangement uses TRBV5-4 and TRBJ2-2, with a tentative D call TRBD2 (6 bases). The sample taken for sequencing was whole blood. The sequence derives from an adult who was a healthcare worker with PCR-confirmed SARS-CoV-2 infection or an uninfected control (not recorded which). CDR3 amino acids: CASSFGTGRNGELFF. The CDR3 nucleotides read TGTGCCAGCAGCTTTGGGACTGGGAGGAACGGGGAGCTGTTTTTT.